The T cell receptor beta chain described here comes from a study of beta chain features in type 1 diabetes. Study-wide results and caveats: Equally in patients and controls, shorter templates might have been favored by PCR. TCRB CDR3s were moderately but significantly shorter in Type 1 diabetes patients in all four CD4+ subsets.

Concerning this clone: Its target is unknown. This sequence may be a read error, since a much larger clone differs from it by one base. Different DNA sequences within this sample yield the same CDR3.

Germline CDR1 and CDR2: SGHAT and FQNNGV. This CDR3 spans 11 amino acids. Trimming pared 1 base from V and 6 bases from J, leaving 4 bases between. cDNA synthesis used the whole RNA isolate, giving expressed TCRB sequences. Produced via immunoSEQ multiplex PCR; TCRdb's table is partial and in-frame only. The repertoire holds some 350,000 clones, with over 9% as singletons. Via CD45RO/CCR7/CD25/CD127/CD95/CD27, cells of the CD4+ naive, central memory, regulatory and stem cell-like memory subsets were sorted. The chain employs TRBV11-2 and TRBJ2-7; D not resolved. The receptor's source is a man aged 25 to 40 with type 1 diabetes. The sequencing sample was made of central memory CD4+ T cells from blood. CDR3 amino acids: CASSLGSEQYF. The CDR3 coding sequence is TGTGCCAGCAGCTTAGGGAGCGAGCAGTACTTC.